The 9 T cell receptor beta chains presented below share a single source sample, sequenced in a study of T cell responses to AZD1222 COVID-19 vaccine. Profiling relied on immunoSEQ multiplex PCR, and the TCRdb table lists in-frame clones only, not all of them. In the table there are almost 95,000 clones, around 85% of which are singletons. The sequencing used peripheral blood, collected 28 days after the second AZD1222 dose. These receptors were taken from an adult who received the AZD1222 COVID-19 vaccine.

This chain links TRBV5-6 with TRBJ1-6, with TRBD1 matching 10 bases. Germline-derived CDR1 and CDR2 are SGHDT and YYEEEE. This CDR3 has 14 amino acids. Germline trimming cut 2 bases from V and 10 bases from J; bases unmatched to any gene: 3. CDR3 in DNA: TGTGCCAGCAGCTTCCCGGGACAGGGGTCACCCCTCCACTTT. This translates into CASSFPGQGSPLHF.

This clone occurred a few times. CDR3 sequence: CASSLAASVETQYF. The CDR3 DNA sequence: TGTGCCAGCAGCTTAGCGGCCAGCGTAGAGACCCAGTACTTC. The V call is TRBV7-9, the J call TRBJ2-5, with D unresolved. The CDR3 length is 14 residues. Per the germline V gene, CDR1 is SEHNR and CDR2 is FQNEAQ (reference sequence). The V end was cut by 0 bases, the J end by 4 bases, with 9 bases between.

This chain connects TRBV5-1 to TRBJ2-5, with 8 bases that match TRBD2. J was trimmed by 4 bases and V by 4 bases; bases with no gene match: 12. Germline CDR1 SGHRS, CDR2 YFSETQ. This CDR3 spans 16 amino acids. In nucleotides, the CDR3 is TGCGCCAGCAGCCCCGAACGGGGGGGCCGCGGAGAGACCCAGTACTTC. It encodes CASSPERGGRGETQYF.

Written as DNA, the CDR3 is TGTGCCACCAGTGATTCTGACACCGTCTACAATGAGCAGTTCTTC. This gives the protein CATSDSDTVYNEQFF. The rearrangement uses TRBV24-1 and TRBJ2-1; no clear D gene. V lost 2 bases and J 3 bases, leaving 10 bases between the germline ends. The CDR3 is made up of 15 amino acids. Germline V gene lookup returns CDR1 KGHDR and CDR2 SFDVKD.

The gene calls are TRBV14 and TRBJ2-1; tentative D call: TRBD2 (6 bases). V lost 1 base, J lost 9 bases, and 16 bases lay in between. The germline V gene has CDR1 SGHDN and CDR2 FVKESK. The CDR3 spans 15 residues. The CDR3 protein is CASSQVIGGGGEQFF. CDR3 nucleotide sequence: TGTGCCAGCAGCCAAGTCATCGGGGGTGGAGGTGAGCAGTTCTTC.

The rearrangement uses TRBV19 and TRBJ2-3; maybe TRBD1 (6 bases). V lost 5 bases, J lost 2 bases, and 11 bases lay in between. The CDR3 extends over 14 amino acids. Germline-derived CDR1 and CDR2 are LNHDA and SQIVND (reference sequence). CDR3 in DNA: TGTGCCAGTAGTCACAGGGAACTCACAGATACGCAGTATTTT. Translating it yields CASSHRELTDTQYF. The full variable domain, in which reference TRBV19 and TRBJ2-3 provide the parts outside the CDR3, is DGGITQSPKYLFRKEGQNVTLSCEQNLNHDAMYWYRQDPGQGLRLIYYSQIVNDFQKGDIAEGYSVSREKKESFPLTVTSAQKNPTAFYLCASSHRELTDTQYFGPGTRLTVL.

CDR3 sequence: CASSQRLLGAVYEQYF. CDR3 DNA sequence: TGCGCCAGCAGCCAACGGCTTTTAGGCGCGGTCTACGAGCAGTACTTC. The chain has TRBV4-3 and TRBJ2-7; D gene uncertain. The CDR3 consists of 16 residues. Germline V gives CDR1 LGHNA, CDR2 YSLEER. Trimming cost V 2 bases and J 3 bases, with 17 bases left between them.

This clone was detected a few times. The chain couples TRBV28 to TRBJ2-2, with 11 bases fitting TRBD2. In germline, CDR1 is MDHEN, CDR2 SYDVKM. After removal of 9 bases from V and 6 bases from J, the junction contained 15 bases not matched to a gene. The CDR3 runs 17 residues. The CDR3 sequence is CASRLAGGSTLAGELFF. In DNA form, the CDR3 reads TGTGCCAGTCGGCTAGCGGGAGGATCGACGTTGGCCGGGGAGCTGTTTTTT.

The chain links TRBV15 to TRBJ1-4, with a weak D call TRBD1 (6 bases). CDR1 and CDR2 (germline): LNHNV, YYDKDF (reference sequence). This CDR3 has 16 residues. The ends were cut back, 1 base at V and 5 bases at J, with 14 bases in the middle. The CDR3 region has the DNA TGTGCCACCAGCAGAGGAGAGGGGGGGTGGAATGAAAAACTGTTTTTT. This translates into CATSRGEGGWNEKLFF.